This T cell receptor (beta chain) comes out of a study of cytomegalovirus exposure and HLA in healthy donors. Whole-study findings and limits: It was approximately 160 TCR beta chains that were listed as cytomegalovirus-associated.

This CDR3 region has 13 residues. V trimming: 5 bases; J trimming: 9 bases; junction bases outside the gene matches: 7. CDR1 and CDR2 from the germline V gene are SEHNR and FQNEAQ (reference sequence). In the PCR, 60 Vbeta and 13 Jbeta primers were used. Here immunoSEQ multiplex PCR was the method, and the copy in TCRdb shows in-frame clones only, minus some. The table shows 120,000 to 150,000 clones, with 68% occurring only once. Comment on this clone: Antigen unknown.

As for the donors, each was a healthy bone marrow donor. What was sequenced was PBMCs. This TCR derives from a man aged 60-69 years in good health and CMV-seronegative. This chain connects TRBV7-9 to TRBJ2-1; the match to TRBD2 covers 7 bases. CDR3 nucleotide sequence: TGTGCCAGCAGCCCCGGACTAGACGGTGAGCAGTTCTTC. This translates into CASSPGLDGEQFF.